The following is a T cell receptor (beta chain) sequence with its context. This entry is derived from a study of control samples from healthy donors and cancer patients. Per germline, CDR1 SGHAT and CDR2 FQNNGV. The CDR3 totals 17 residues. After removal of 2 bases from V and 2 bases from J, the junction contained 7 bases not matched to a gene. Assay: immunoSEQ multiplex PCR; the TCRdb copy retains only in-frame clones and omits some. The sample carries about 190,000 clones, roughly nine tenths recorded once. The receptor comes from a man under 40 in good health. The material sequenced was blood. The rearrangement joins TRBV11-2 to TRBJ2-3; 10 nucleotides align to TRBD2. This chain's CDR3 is CASSLSASGGYTDTQYF. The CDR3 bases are TGTGCCAGCAGCTTATCGGCTAGCGGGGGATACACAGATACGCAGTATTTT.